In this sample, the clone carrying this TCR beta chain turned up many times. Its antigen remains unknown. The sequenced fragment ends 3 residues before the CDR3 boundary, so the rest is inferred from the germline J gene. Caucasian heritage predominated among both patients and controls. Donors gave roughly 4.5 to 9 ml heparinized peripheral whole blood. TCRdb's table, derived via immunoSEQ multiplex PCR, lists solely in-frame clones and lacks some. This sample comprises tens of thousands of clones, none seen once only. The source of the sample is a study of T cell clonality in common variable immunodeficiency. Study-wide results and caveats: Fewer deletions and N-nucleotide insertions were reportedly seen in common variable immunodeficiency TCR beta sequences. Compared with healthy controls, CVID subjects showed increased TCRbeta clonality, mostly in about a third.

Germline V CDR1 and CDR2: DFQATT, SNEGSKA (reference sequence). The CDR3 runs to 11 residues. The clonotype originates from a person between 18 and 70 years old in good health. The sample taken for sequencing was peripheral blood mononuclear cells. The chain joins TRBV20-1 to TRBJ1-2; weak D call: TRBD1 (5 bases). Partial CDR3 DNA: TGCAGCCAGGCCCAGGGAACTGGC. Translated: CSQAQGTG. The whole CDR3 sequence is CSQAQGTGYTF.